This T cell receptor beta chain was obtained from a study of blood T cell repertoires in COVID-19. V lost 3 bases and J lost 6; bases outside the gene matches: 9. Germline loops: CDR1 SQVTM, CDR2 ANQGSEA. The length of the CDR3 is 14 residues. This clone showed up just a few times. The authors' processing: How many nucleated cells were present was estimated from reference gene primer amplification. TCRdb keeps only in-frame clones here, not all; method: immunoSEQ multiplex PCR. From that table come the V and J calls and clone size; the DNA was used to work out D and trimming. The repertoire consists of under 250,000 clones, with approximately 89% occurring once and the leading ten covering about 1.6%.

The sequence was obtained from a woman aged 60-75 years who had recovered from COVID-19. This chain connects TRBV29-1 to TRBJ2-7; 9 bases match TRBD1. The sequencing sample was made of peripheral blood. The CDR3 is CSVDNSGTGSEQYF. In nucleotides, the CDR3 is TGCAGCGTTGATAATTCCGGGACAGGGAGCGAGCAGTACTTC.